This is a list of T cell receptor beta chains from one sample in a study of T-cell memory formation after mild COVID-19. TCRdb reprocessed the 5' RACE reads with MiXCR, giving one entry per CDR3 protein. The sample consists of hundreds of thousands of distinct CDR3 sequences, more than 15% of them appearing once. The sequenced sample was PBMCs or a T cell subset sorted from them (not recorded which). These receptor sequences come from an adult woman who had mild COVID-19 (a few samples of this study predate the infection). Cell type and time point are not known. The CDR3 runs from the conserved cysteine through the conserved F or W. The D gene is left open where the match is weak. A clone size is listed for some rows: how often the clone was seen (once, few, many), or a class if it is expanded.

j_call v_call clone_size d_call cdr3_nt cdr3_aa
TRBJ2-7 TRBV25-1 few . TGTGCCAGCAGGAGGGGGAAAGTAGGCTACGAGCAGTACTTC CASRRGKVGYEQYF
TRBJ2-5 TRBV9 few . TGTGCCAGCGACCGGGACACCAGAGGAGAGACCCAGTACTTC CASDRDTRGETQYF
TRBJ1-1 TRBV20-1 few TRBD1 TGCAGTGCTCATCTTGGACAGGGAAGTACTGAAGCTTTCTTT CSAHLGQGSTEAFF
TRBJ1-5 TRBV7-8 . TRBD1 TGTGCCAGCAGCTCCAGGGACAGCTCCCTACAGCCCCAGCATTTT CASSSRDSSLQPQHF
TRBJ2-2 TRBV19 few . TGTGCCAGCCACGACCTCAACACCGGGGAGCTGTTTTTT CASHDLNTGELFF
TRBJ2-1 TRBV29-1 . . TGCAGCGTTCCATGGACAGCTTTGACCTACAATGAGCAGTTCTTC CSVPWTALTYNEQFF
TRBJ2-5 TRBV7-2 few . TGTGCCAGCAGCATAACGGGGACCCAGTACTTC CASSITGTQYF
TRBJ2-2 TRBV6-2/TRBV6-3 . TRBD2 TGTGCCAGCAGTTACTCGGGACTAGCGGGAGGGCCATGGACCGGGGAGCTGTTTTTT CASSYSGLAGGPWTGELFF
TRBJ2-3 TRBV7-3 few . TGTGCCAGCAGCTTAACAGTTTCAAAGTTCAACGATACGCAGTATTTT CASSLTVSKFNDTQYF
TRBJ2-2 TRBV7-9 few . TGTGCCAGCAGCAGCGTTGAGAAGAACACCGGGGAGCTGTTTTTT CASSSVEKNTGELFF
TRBJ2-2 TRBV19 many . TGTGCCACCCCTAAGGAGACGGGACTTACCGGGGAGCTGTTTTTT CATPKETGLTGELFF
TRBJ2-1 TRBV24-1 . TRBD1 TGTGCCACCAGTGAACCAGGGGGCCTGCAGTTCTTC CATSEPGGLQFF
TRBJ2-2 TRBV7-6 . . TGTGCCAGCAGCTTAGGAACACACACCGGGGAGCTGTTTTTT CASSLGTHTGELFF
TRBJ2-1 TRBV4-2 . TRBD2 TGTGCCAGCAGCCAGCATGGGACTAGCGGGAGGACAGATGAGCAGTTCTTC CASSQHGTSGRTDEQFF
TRBJ2-5 TRBV5-1 . TRBD2 TGCGCCAGCAGCCCCAACAAGGCGGGGGGGCAAGAGACCCAGTACTTC CASSPNKAGGQETQYF
TRBJ2-7 TRBV12-3/TRBV12-4 few TRBD2 TGTGCCAGCAGTCGCCACCCCGGACTAGCGGGAGCCTACGAGCAGTACTTC CASSRHPGLAGAYEQYF
TRBJ1-6 TRBV6-4 . . TGTGCCAGCAGTGAACAGGACAATTCACCCCTCCACTTT CASSEQDNSPLHF
TRBJ2-3 TRBV20-1 few TRBD2 TGCAGTGCTAGGACGCTGTTAGGACTAGCGGGGGCGATACGCACAGATACGCAGTATTTT CSARTLLGLAGAIRTDTQYF
TRBJ2-5 TRBV21-1 many . TGTGCCAGCAGCCTCGGACAGTCACAAGAGACCCAGTACTTC CASSLGQSQETQYF
TRBJ1-6 TRBV6-5 few . TGTGCCAGCAGTTGGGGACATAATTCACCCCTCCACTTT CASSWGHNSPLHF
TRBJ2-5 TRBV12-3/TRBV12-4 many . TGTGCCAGCAGTTTAAGTACAGCGAAAGAGACCCAGTACTTC CASSLSTAKETQYF
TRBJ2-7 TRBV7-7 . . TGTGCCAGCAGCATCGACGGGGGCTACGAGCAGTACTTC CASSIDGGYEQYF
TRBJ2-7 TRBV30 . TRBD1 TGTGCCTGGAGTGTACCGACAGGGGCCACCTCCTACGAGCAGTACTTC CAWSVPTGATSYEQYF
TRBJ2-2 TRBV7-3 . . TGTGCCAGCAGCTTAACGGGGGGAACGTCGAACACCGGGGAGCTGTTTTTT CASSLTGGTSNTGELFF